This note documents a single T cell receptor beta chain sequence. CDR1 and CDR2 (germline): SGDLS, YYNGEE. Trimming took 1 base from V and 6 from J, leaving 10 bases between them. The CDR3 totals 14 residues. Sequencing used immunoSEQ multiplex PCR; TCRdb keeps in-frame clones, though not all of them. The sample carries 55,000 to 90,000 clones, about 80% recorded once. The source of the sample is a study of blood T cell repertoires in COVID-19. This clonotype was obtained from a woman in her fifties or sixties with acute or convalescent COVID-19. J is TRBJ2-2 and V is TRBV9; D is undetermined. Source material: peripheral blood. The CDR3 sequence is CASSVRQAAGELFF. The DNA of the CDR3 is TGTGCCAGCAGCGTAAGGCAGGCTGCCGGGGAGCTGTTTTTT.